The next 17 T cell receptor beta chains were all read from a single sample in a study of blood T cells in healthy people across ages. Primers used in a second PCR of roughly 6 to 12 cycles were a sample-barcoded 5' primer and a J-beta primer mix. One entry per CDR3 protein, called by TCRdb with MiXCR from the 5' RACE reads. The data show 450,000 to 700,000 distinct CDR3 sequences, with about 26% seen just once and roughly 20% held by the top ten. The source material was blood. The receptor source for this set is a woman aged 70-85 years in good health.

In its sample, this clonotype was seen a few times. The chain uses TRBV5-1 and TRBJ2-6, with 7 positions matching TRBD2. J was trimmed by 2 bases and V by 4 bases; bases with no gene match: 0. The CDR3 runs to 14 residues. CDR1 and CDR2 (germline): SGHRS, YFSETQ. CDR3 coding DNA: TGCGCCAGCAGCGCGGGAGCTGGGGCCAACGTCCTGACTTTC. This sequence encodes CASSAGAGANVLTF.

This clonotype was detected only a few times. The V gene is TRBV2, the J gene TRBJ2-5; 7 bases agree with TRBD1. TRBJ2-7 explains the end of the DNA better; the J call may be wrong. The V gene's germline CDR1 is SNHLY and CDR2 FYNNEI. The CDR3 totals 14 residues. The CDR3 region is CASSDGTVASEQYF. The CDR3 DNA is TGTGCCAGCAGTGATGGGACAGTCGCCTCCGAGCAGTACTTC.

This clonotype showed up just a few times. This chain connects TRBV20-1 to TRBJ1-1; D is perhaps TRBD1 (6 bases). The CDR3 covers 14 residues. Germline V gives CDR1 DFQATT, CDR2 SNEGSKA (reference sequence). The V gene lost 0 bases and the J gene lost 1 base, with 9 bases spanning the gap. The CDR3, as DNA: TGCAGTGCTAGAGATACGGGGGCGAACACTGAAGCTTTCTTT. This encodes CSARDTGANTEAFF.

The chain is built from TRBV7-9 and TRBJ1-1; tentatively, D is TRBD1 (6 bases). The germline V gene encodes CDR1 SEHNR and CDR2 FQNEAQ (reference sequence). The CDR3 runs to 13 residues. V was cut by 10 bases and J by 4 bases, with 16 bases left in between. This chain's CDR3 is CATHRVGGTEAFF. Here the CDR3 DNA reads TGTGCCACCCACAGGGTTGGTGGCACTGAAGCTTTCTTT.

This clonotype was observed a few times. The chain employs TRBV19 and TRBJ2-5, with a possible D match to TRBD2 (5 bases). The DNA end is a closer match to TRBJ2-7, so the J assignment may be wrong. This CDR3 spans 14 amino acids. Germline CDR1 and CDR2: LNHDA and SQIVND (reference sequence). The DNA for the CDR3 is TGTGCCAGTAGTATAGGGACGACGCGGGACGAGCAGTACTTC. It codes for CASSIGTTRDEQYF.

This clonotype was seen a few times. V is TRBV20-1 and J is TRBJ1-1; D gene unclear. The CDR3 length is 13 residues. With 3 bases removed from V and 0 bases from J, the gap between germline ends came to 8 bases. Germline V gene data show CDR1 as DFQATT and CDR2 as SNEGSKA (reference sequence). CDR3 sequence (DNA): TGCAGTGCTAGCCCCCTTTTGAACACTGAAGCTTTCTTT. This gives the protein CSASPLLNTEAFF.

V and J are TRBV2 and TRBJ2-5, with 9 bases fitting TRBD2. J gave up 2 bases and V 6 bases, and 7 bases lay outside the gene matches. The CDR3 has 15 amino acids. Germline CDR1 and CDR2: SNHLY and FYNNEI. Written as DNA, the CDR3 is TGTGCCAGCAGCATACTAGCGGGCACACAAGAGACCCAGTACTTC. It yields the protein CASSILAGTQETQYF.

The CDR3 reads CSAAHPTNEKLFF. The DNA of the CDR3 is TGCAGTGCTGCACACCCAACTAATGAAAAACTGTTTTTT. The chain combines TRBV20-1 with TRBJ1-4; D ambiguous. The length of the CDR3 is 13 residues. The V and J ends lost 5 bases and 0 bases respectively, with 7 bases between them. Germline assignment: CDR1 DFQATT and CDR2 SNEGSKA (reference sequence).

The chain joins TRBV12-3 or TRBV12-4 to TRBJ1-3, with D unresolved. V was trimmed by 11 bases and J by 0 bases, leaving 11 bases between them. This CDR3 contains 13 residues. CDR3 DNA: TGTGCCTTCAGATTAGCCTCTGGAAACACCATATATTTT. Translated: CAFRLASGNTIYF.

In this sample, this clonotype turned up a few times. The genes are TRBV7-2 and TRBJ2-6; D assignment may be TRBD1 or TRBD2 (5 bases each). The V gene's germline CDR1 is SGHTA and CDR2 FQGNSA. Deletions cut 6 bases from V and 0 bases from J, with 12 bases between. CDR3 size: 16 residues. This chain's CDR3 is CASRRGAHSGANVLTF. In nucleotides, the CDR3 is TGTGCCAGCAGGAGGGGCGCTCACTCTGGGGCCAACGTCCTGACTTTC. Supplemented by reference TRBV7-2 and TRBJ2-6, the full variable domain reads GAGVSQSPSNKVTEKGKDVELRCDPISGHTALYWYRQSLGQGLEFLIYFQGNSAPDKSGLPSDRFSAERTGGSVSTLTIQRTQQEDSAVYLCASRRGAHSGANVLTFGAGSRLTVL.

This clonotype was found a few times. The CDR3 here is CSARLAPTYNEQFF. CDR3 DNA: TGCAGTGCTAGACTAGCCCCCACCTACAATGAGCAGTTCTTC. This chain uses TRBV20-1 with TRBJ2-1, with D perhaps TRBD2 (5 bases). The CDR3 sequence is 14 residues long. V was shortened by 2 bases and J by 2 bases, with 10 bases between the two germline ends. From germline, CDR1 is DFQATT and CDR2 SNEGSKA (reference sequence).

The CDR3 DNA sequence: TGCGCCAGCAGCCTGGGGTTAGTGGGGAATGGCTACACCTTC. Translation gives CASSLGLVGNGYTF. The chain joins TRBV5-1 to TRBJ1-2; D gene ambiguous. Germline loops: CDR1 SGHRS, CDR2 YFSETQ. CDR3 length equals 14 residues. V was trimmed by 4 bases and J by 6 bases, leaving 16 bases between them.

The chain is built from TRBV6-6 and TRBJ1-1; D not certain. Trimming removed 0 bases at V and 0 bases at J, with 8 bases between. The CDR3 covers 15 residues. The germline V gene encodes CDR1 MNHNY and CDR2 SVGAGI (reference sequence). CDR3 region: CASSYSSGLNTEAFF. The CDR3 DNA follows: TGTGCCAGCAGTTACTCTAGTGGGCTGAACACTGAAGCTTTCTTT.

The V call is TRBV20-1, the J call TRBJ2-1, with 8 bases fitting TRBD2. The V gene end was trimmed by 0 bases and the J gene end by 7 bases; junction bases not matched to a gene: 5. The CDR3 has 14 amino acids. Germline values: CDR1 DFQATT, CDR2 SNEGSKA (reference sequence). The CDR3 spells CSARDRGGRNEQFF. The CDR3 DNA follows: TGCAGTGCTAGAGATCGGGGGGGAAGAAATGAGCAGTTCTTC.

This clonotype occurred a few times. This chain links TRBV11-2 with TRBJ2-1, with D possibly being TRBD1 (5 bases). V lost 0 bases and J 13 bases, leaving 7 bases between the germline ends. The germline V gene has CDR1 SGHAT and CDR2 FQNNGV. The CDR3 loop spans 11 amino acids. This CDR3 reads CASSLDRAQFF. For the CDR3, the DNA is TGTGCCAGCAGCTTAGACAGGGCTCAGTTCTTC.

CDR3 residues: CSGLAGSYEQYF. The CDR3, as DNA: TGCAGCGGACTAGCGGGTAGTTACGAGCAGTACTTC. The V call is TRBV29-1, the J call TRBJ2-7, with 10 bases identical to TRBD2. In germline, CDR1 is SQVTM, CDR2 ANQGSEA. The CDR3 runs 12 residues. J was trimmed by 4 bases and V by 7 bases; bases with no gene match: 4.

This clonotype was observed a few times. V and J are TRBV12-3 or TRBV12-4 and TRBJ1-2; D is unresolved. The V end lost 1 base, the J end lost 6 bases, and 15 bases lay between the germline ends. The CDR3 is 15 amino acids. Written as DNA, the CDR3 is TGTGCCAGCAGTTTAGGCCGTTTAGGCCCAGATGGCTACACCTTC. Translation gives CASSLGRLGPDGYTF.